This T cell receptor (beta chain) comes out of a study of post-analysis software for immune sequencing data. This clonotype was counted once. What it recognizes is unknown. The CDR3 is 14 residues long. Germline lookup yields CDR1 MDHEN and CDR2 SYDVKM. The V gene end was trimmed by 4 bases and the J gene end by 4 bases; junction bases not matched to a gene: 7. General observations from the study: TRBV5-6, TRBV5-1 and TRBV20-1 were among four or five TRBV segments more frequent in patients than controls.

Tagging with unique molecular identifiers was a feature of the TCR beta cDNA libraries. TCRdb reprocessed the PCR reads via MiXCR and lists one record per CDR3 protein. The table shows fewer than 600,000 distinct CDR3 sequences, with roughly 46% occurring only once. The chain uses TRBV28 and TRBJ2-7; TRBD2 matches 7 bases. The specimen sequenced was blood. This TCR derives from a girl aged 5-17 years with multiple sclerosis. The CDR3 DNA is TGTGCCAGCAGTTCTGGGATGGGACTATACGAGCAGTACTTC. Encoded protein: CASSSGMGLYEQYF.